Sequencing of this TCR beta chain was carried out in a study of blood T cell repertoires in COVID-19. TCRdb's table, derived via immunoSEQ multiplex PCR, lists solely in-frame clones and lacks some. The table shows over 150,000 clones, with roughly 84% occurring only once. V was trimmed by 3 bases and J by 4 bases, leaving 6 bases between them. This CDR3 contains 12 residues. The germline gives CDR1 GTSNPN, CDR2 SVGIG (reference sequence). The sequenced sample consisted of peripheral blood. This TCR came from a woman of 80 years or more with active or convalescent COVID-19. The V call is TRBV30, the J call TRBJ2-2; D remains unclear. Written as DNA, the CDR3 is TGTGCCTGGAGGTTTAGCACCGGGGAGCTGTTTTTT. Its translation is CAWRFSTGELFF.